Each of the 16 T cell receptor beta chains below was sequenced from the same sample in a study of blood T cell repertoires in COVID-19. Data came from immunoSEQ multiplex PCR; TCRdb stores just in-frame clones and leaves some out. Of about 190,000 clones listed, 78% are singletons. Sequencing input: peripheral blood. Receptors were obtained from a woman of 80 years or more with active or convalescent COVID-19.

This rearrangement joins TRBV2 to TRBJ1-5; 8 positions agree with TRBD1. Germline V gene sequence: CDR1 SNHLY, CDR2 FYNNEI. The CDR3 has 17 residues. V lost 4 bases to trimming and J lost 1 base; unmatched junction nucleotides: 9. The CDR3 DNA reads TGTGCCAGCAGTGTTCTTACAGGGGGTTTAAGCAATCAGCCCCAGCATTTT. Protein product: CASSVLTGGLSNQPQHF.

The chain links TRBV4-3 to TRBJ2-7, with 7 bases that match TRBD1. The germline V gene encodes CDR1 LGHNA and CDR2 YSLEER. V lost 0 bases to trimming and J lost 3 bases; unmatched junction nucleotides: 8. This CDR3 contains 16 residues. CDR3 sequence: CASSQDTATGNYEQYF. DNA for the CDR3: TGCGCCAGCAGCCAAGATACCGCGACAGGGAACTACGAGCAGTACTTC.

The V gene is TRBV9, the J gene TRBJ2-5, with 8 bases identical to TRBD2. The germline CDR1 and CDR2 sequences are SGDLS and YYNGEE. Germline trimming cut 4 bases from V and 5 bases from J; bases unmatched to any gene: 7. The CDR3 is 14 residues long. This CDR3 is CASSPGTSRETQYF. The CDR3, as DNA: TGTGCCAGCAGCCCCGGGACTAGTCGGGAGACCCAGTACTTC.

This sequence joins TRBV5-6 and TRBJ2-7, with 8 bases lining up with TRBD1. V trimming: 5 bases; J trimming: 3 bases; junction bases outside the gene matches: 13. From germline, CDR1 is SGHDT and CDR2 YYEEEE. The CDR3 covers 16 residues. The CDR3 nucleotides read TGTGCCAGCAGTGGGACCGGGACAGGTCGTATCTACGAGCAGTACTTC. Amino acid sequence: CASSGTGTGRIYEQYF.

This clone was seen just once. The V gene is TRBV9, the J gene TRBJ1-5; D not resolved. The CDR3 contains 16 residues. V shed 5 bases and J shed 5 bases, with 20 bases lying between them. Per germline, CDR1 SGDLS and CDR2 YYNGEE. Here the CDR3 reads CASSVSPTVRDQPQHF. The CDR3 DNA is TGTGCCAGCAGTGTAAGTCCTACGGTGCGGGATCAGCCCCAGCATTTT.

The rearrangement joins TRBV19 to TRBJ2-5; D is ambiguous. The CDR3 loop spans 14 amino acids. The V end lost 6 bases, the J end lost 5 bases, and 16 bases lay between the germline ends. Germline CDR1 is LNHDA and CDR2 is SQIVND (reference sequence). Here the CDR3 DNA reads TGTGCCAGTAGCACGCCATTGCGGCTCGAGACCCAGTACTTC. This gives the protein CASSTPLRLETQYF.

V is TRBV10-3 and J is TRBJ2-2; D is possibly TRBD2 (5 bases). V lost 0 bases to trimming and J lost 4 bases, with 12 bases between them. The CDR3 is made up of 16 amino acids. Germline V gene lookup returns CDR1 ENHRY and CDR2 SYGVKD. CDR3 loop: CAISESAIGVTGELFF. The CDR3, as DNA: TGTGCCATCAGTGAGTCGGCGATCGGGGTCACCGGGGAGCTGTTTTTT.

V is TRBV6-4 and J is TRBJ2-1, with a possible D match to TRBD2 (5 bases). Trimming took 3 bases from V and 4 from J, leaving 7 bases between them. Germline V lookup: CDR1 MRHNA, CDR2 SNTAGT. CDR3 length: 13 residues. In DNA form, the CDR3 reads TGTGCCAGCAGTGAAGTAGCGTACAATGAGCAGTTCTTC. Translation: CASSEVAYNEQFF.

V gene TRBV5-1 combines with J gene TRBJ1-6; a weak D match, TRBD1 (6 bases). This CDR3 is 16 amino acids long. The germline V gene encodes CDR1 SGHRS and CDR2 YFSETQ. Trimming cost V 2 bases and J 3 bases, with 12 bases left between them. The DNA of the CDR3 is TGCGCCAGCAGCTTTGGGAGAGGGGGCTATAATTCACCCCTCCACTTT. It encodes CASSFGRGGYNSPLHF.

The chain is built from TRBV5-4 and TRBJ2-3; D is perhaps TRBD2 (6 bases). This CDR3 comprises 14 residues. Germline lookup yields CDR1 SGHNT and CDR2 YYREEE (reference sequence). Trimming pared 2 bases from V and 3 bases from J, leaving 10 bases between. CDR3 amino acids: CASSFGGSTDTQYF. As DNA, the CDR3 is TGTGCCAGCAGCTTTGGGGGGTCTACAGATACGCAGTATTTT. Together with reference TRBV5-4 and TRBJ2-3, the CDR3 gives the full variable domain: ETGVTQSPTHLIKTRGQQVTLRCSSQSGHNTVSWYQQALGQGPQFIFQYYREEENGRGNFPPRFSGLQFPNYSSELNVNALELDDSALYLCASSFGGSTDTQYFGPGTRLTVL.

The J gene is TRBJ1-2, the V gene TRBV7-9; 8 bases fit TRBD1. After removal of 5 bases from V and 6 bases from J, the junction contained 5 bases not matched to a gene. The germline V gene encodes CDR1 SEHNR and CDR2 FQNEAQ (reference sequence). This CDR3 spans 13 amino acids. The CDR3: CASSPRTGNGYTF. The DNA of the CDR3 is TGTGCCAGCAGCCCCCGGACAGGGAATGGCTACACCTTC.

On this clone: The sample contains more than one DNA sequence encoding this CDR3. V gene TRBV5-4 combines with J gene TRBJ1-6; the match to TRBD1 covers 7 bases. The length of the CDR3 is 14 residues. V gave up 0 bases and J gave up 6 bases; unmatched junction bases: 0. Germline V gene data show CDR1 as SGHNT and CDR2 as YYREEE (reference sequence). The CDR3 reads CASSLGQGNSPLHF. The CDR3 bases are TGTGCCAGCAGCTTGGGACAGGGTAATTCACCCCTCCACTTT.

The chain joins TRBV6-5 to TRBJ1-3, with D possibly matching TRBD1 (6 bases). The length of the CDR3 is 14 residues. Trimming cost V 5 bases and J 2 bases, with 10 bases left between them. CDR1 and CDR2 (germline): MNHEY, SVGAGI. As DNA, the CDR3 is TGTGCCAGCAGTCCTACAGGGACTGGAAACACCATATATTTT. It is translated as CASSPTGTGNTIYF.

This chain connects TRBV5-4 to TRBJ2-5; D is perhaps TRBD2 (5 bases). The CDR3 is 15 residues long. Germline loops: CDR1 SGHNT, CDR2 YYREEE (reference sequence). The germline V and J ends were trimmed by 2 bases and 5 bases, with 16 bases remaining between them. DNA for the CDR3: TGTGCCAGCAGCTTTGCGGGCGTACTGGGGGAGACCCAGTACTTC. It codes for CASSFAGVLGETQYF.

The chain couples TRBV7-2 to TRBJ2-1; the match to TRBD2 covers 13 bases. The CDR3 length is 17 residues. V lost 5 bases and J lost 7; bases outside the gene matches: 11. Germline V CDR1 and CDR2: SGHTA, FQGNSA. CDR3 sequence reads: CASSPSGLAGRVNEQFF. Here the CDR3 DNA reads TGTGCCAGCAGCCCGTCGGGACTAGCGGGAAGGGTGAATGAGCAGTTCTTC.

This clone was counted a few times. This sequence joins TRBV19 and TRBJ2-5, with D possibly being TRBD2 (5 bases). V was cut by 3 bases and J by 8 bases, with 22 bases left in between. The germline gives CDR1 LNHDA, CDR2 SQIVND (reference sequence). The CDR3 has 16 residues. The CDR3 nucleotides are TGTGCCAGTAGTATCTCGGGGTTACAATCAAGAGAAACCCAGTACTTC. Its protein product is CASSISGLQSRETQYF. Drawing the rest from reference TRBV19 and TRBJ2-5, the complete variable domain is DGGITQSPKYLFRKEGQNVTLSCEQNLNHDAMYWYRQDPGQGLRLIYYSQIVNDFQKGDIAEGYSVSREKKESFPLTVTSAQKNPTAFYLCASSISGLQSRETQYFGPGTRLLVL.